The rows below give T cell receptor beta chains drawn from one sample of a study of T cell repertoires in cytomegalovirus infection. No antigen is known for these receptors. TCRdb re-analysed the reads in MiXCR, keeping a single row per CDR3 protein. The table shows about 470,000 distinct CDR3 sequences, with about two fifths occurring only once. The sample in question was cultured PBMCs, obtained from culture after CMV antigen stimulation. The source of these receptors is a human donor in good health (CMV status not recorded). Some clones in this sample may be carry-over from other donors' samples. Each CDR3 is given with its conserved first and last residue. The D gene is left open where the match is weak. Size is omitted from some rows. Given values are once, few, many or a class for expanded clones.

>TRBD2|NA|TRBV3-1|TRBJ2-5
CASTVGGGETQYF
TGTGCCAGCACCGTTGGGGGGGGAGAGACCCAGTACTTC
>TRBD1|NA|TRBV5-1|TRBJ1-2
CASSFGDRSRPYGYTF
TGCGCCAGCAGCTTCGGGGACAGGTCGCGGCCTTATGGCTACACCTTC
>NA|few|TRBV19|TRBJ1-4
CASSISQFEKLFF
TGTGCCAGTAGTATTTCACAGTTTGAAAAACTGTTTTTT
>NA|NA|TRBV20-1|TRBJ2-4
CSARVGLGIIQYF
TGCAGTGCTAGAGTGGGCCTGGGGATCATTCAGTACTTC
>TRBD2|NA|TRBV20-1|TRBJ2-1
CSASGGAAREQFF
TGCAGTGCTAGCGGGGGGGCCGCACGAGAGCAGTTCTTC
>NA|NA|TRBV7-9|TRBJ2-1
CARPETPNNEQFF
TGTGCCAGGCCGGAGACACCCAACAATGAGCAGTTCTTC
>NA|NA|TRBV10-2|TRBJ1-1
CASSDGREAFF
TGCGCCAGCAGTGACGGACGTGAAGCTTTCTTT
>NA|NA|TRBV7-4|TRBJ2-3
CASSLGGLAFTDTQYF
TGTGCCAGCAGCTTAGGCGGGCTAGCTTTCACAGATACGCAGTATTTT
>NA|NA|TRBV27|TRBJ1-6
CASSLSIGQSNSPLHF
TGTGCCAGCAGTTTATCGATAGGACAGTCTAATTCACCCCTCCACTTT
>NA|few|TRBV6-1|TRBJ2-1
CASSEFRLARNEQFF
TGTGCCAGCAGTGAATTCAGGCTAGCGAGAAATGAGCAGTTCTTC
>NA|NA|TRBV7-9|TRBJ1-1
CATFGREDTEAFF
TGTGCCACCTTTGGGAGAGAGGACACTGAAGCTTTCTTT
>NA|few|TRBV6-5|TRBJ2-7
CASSYRMEAPYEQYF
TGTGCCAGCAGTTACAGGATGGAGGCTCCCTACGAGCAGTACTTC
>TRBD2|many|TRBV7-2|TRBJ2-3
CASSPLGGAGRGYTQYF
TGTGCCAGCAGCCCCCTCGGGGGGGCTGGGCGGGGTTATACGCAGTATTTT
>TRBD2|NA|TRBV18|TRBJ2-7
CASSPWAPGGEQYF
TGTGCCAGCTCACCATGGGCACCGGGGGGCGAGCAGTACTTC
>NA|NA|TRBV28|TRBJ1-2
CASSFTNRARGYTF
TGTGCCAGCAGCTTTACGAACAGGGCTAGGGGCTACACCTTC
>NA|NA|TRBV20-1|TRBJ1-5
CSAPVGGGNQPQHF
TGCAGTGCCCCAGTAGGGGGGGGTAATCAGCCCCAGCATTTT
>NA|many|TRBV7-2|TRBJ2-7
CASSLALFYEQYF
TGTGCCAGCAGCTTAGCCTTATTCTACGAGCAGTACTTC
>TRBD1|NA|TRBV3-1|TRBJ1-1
CASSRQGLATEAFF
TGTGCCAGCAGCCGACAGGGGTTAGCCACTGAAGCTTTCTTT
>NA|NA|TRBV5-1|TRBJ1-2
CASSATGESYGYTF
TGCGCCAGCAGCGCCACGGGGGAAAGCTATGGCTACACCTTC
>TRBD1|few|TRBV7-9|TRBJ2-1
CASSPRGQGPINEQFF
TGTGCCAGCAGCCCGAGGGGACAGGGCCCCATCAATGAGCAGTTCTTC
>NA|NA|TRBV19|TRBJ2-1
CASSLVSGNSYNEQFF
TGTGCCAGTAGTCTCGTTAGCGGTAACTCCTACAATGAGCAGTTCTTC
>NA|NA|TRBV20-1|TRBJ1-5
CSARRTDSNQPQHF
TGCAGTGCCCGGAGGACAGATAGCAATCAGCCCCAGCATTTT
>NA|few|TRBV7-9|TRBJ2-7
CASSFDGPYEQYF
TGTGCCAGCAGTTTTGACGGGCCCTACGAGCAGTACTTC
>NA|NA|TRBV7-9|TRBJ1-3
CASSLQRNTIYF
TGTGCCAGCAGCCTTCAACGAAACACCATATATTTT
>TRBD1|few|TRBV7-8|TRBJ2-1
CASSRGTGDNEQFF
TGTGCCAGCAGCCGTGGGACAGGGGACAATGAGCAGTTCTTC
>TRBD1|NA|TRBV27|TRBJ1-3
CASRGTGGGNTIYF
TGTGCCAGCAGGGGGACAGGGGGCGGAAACACCATATATTTT
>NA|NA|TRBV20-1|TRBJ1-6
CSASSDTRSPLHF
TGCAGTGCTAGTTCGGACACTCGATCACCCCTCCACTTT
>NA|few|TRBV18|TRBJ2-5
CASSSFGRETQYF
TGTGCCAGCTCTTCATTTGGGCGGGAGACCCAGTACTTC
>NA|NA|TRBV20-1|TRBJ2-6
CSARDQRSGANVLTF
TGCAGTGCTAGAGATCAACGCTCTGGGGCCAACGTCCTGACTTTC
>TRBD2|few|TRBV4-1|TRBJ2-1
CASSQVGRAFNEQFF
TGCGCCAGCAGCCAAGTCGGGAGGGCCTTCAATGAGCAGTTCTTC
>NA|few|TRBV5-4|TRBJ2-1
CASSHGTFSSYNEQFF
TGTGCCAGCAGTCATGGGACGTTTAGCTCCTACAATGAGCAGTTCTTC
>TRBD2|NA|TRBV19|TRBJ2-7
CASSIGAGVGEQYF
TGTGCCAGTAGTATCGGGGCGGGAGTGGGGGAGCAGTACTTC
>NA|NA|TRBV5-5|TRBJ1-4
CASRDLSSEKLFF
TGTGCCAGCAGAGACCTCTCCTCGGAAAAACTGTTTTTT
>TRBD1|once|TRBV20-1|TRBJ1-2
CSAVSAGQELRGYTF
TGCAGTGCCGTATCCGCGGGACAGGAGCTTCGGGGCTACACCTTC
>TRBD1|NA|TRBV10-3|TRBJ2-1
CAISNTYRGLNNEQFF
TGTGCCATCAGCAACACCTACAGGGGGCTGAACAATGAGCAGTTCTTC
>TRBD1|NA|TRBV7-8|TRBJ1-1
CASSLARGWARPGQGVGTEAFF
TGTGCCAGCAGCTTAGCGAGGGGATGGGCTAGACCGGGACAGGGGGTCGGGACTGAAGCTTTCTTT
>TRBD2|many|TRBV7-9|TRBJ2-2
CASSLNSGRAYTGELFF
TGTGCCAGCAGCTTAAATAGCGGGAGGGCCTACACCGGGGAGCTGTTTTTT
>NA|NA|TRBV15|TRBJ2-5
CATNRGGSAETQYF
TGTGCCACCAACAGGGGCGGGAGTGCGGAGACCCAGTACTTC
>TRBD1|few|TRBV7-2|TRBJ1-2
CATAYTGVYGYTF
TGTGCCACCGCCTATACAGGGGTGTATGGCTACACCTTC
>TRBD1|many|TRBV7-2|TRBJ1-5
CASSLRQGSNQPQHF
TGTGCCAGCAGCCTGCGACAGGGGAGCAATCAGCCCCAGCATTTT
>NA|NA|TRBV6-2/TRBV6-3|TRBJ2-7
CASSRASYYGGAGSYEQYF
TGTGCCAGCTCCAGGGCCTCATATTATGGGGGGGCCGGTTCCTACGAGCAGTACTTC
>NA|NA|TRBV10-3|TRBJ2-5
CAISEARLKETQYF
TGTGCCATCTCGGAGGCCCGCCTCAAAGAGACCCAGTACTTC
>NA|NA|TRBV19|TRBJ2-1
CASRGSNEQFF
TGTGCCAGTAGGGGCAGCAATGAGCAGTTCTTC
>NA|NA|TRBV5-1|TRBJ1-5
CASSFAGDQPQHF
TGCGCCAGCAGCTTCGCAGGGGATCAGCCCCAGCATTTT
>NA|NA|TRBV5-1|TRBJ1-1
CASSYEWADTEAFF
TGCGCCAGCAGCTATGAGTGGGCTGACACTGAAGCTTTCTTT
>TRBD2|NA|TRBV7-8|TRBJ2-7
CASSSSGGPLLYEQYF
TGTGCCAGCAGCTCTAGCGGGGGCCCCCTACTTTACGAGCAGTACTTC
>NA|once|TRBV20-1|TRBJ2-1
CSAPAYNEQFF
TGCAGTGCTCCGGCCTACAATGAGCAGTTCTTC